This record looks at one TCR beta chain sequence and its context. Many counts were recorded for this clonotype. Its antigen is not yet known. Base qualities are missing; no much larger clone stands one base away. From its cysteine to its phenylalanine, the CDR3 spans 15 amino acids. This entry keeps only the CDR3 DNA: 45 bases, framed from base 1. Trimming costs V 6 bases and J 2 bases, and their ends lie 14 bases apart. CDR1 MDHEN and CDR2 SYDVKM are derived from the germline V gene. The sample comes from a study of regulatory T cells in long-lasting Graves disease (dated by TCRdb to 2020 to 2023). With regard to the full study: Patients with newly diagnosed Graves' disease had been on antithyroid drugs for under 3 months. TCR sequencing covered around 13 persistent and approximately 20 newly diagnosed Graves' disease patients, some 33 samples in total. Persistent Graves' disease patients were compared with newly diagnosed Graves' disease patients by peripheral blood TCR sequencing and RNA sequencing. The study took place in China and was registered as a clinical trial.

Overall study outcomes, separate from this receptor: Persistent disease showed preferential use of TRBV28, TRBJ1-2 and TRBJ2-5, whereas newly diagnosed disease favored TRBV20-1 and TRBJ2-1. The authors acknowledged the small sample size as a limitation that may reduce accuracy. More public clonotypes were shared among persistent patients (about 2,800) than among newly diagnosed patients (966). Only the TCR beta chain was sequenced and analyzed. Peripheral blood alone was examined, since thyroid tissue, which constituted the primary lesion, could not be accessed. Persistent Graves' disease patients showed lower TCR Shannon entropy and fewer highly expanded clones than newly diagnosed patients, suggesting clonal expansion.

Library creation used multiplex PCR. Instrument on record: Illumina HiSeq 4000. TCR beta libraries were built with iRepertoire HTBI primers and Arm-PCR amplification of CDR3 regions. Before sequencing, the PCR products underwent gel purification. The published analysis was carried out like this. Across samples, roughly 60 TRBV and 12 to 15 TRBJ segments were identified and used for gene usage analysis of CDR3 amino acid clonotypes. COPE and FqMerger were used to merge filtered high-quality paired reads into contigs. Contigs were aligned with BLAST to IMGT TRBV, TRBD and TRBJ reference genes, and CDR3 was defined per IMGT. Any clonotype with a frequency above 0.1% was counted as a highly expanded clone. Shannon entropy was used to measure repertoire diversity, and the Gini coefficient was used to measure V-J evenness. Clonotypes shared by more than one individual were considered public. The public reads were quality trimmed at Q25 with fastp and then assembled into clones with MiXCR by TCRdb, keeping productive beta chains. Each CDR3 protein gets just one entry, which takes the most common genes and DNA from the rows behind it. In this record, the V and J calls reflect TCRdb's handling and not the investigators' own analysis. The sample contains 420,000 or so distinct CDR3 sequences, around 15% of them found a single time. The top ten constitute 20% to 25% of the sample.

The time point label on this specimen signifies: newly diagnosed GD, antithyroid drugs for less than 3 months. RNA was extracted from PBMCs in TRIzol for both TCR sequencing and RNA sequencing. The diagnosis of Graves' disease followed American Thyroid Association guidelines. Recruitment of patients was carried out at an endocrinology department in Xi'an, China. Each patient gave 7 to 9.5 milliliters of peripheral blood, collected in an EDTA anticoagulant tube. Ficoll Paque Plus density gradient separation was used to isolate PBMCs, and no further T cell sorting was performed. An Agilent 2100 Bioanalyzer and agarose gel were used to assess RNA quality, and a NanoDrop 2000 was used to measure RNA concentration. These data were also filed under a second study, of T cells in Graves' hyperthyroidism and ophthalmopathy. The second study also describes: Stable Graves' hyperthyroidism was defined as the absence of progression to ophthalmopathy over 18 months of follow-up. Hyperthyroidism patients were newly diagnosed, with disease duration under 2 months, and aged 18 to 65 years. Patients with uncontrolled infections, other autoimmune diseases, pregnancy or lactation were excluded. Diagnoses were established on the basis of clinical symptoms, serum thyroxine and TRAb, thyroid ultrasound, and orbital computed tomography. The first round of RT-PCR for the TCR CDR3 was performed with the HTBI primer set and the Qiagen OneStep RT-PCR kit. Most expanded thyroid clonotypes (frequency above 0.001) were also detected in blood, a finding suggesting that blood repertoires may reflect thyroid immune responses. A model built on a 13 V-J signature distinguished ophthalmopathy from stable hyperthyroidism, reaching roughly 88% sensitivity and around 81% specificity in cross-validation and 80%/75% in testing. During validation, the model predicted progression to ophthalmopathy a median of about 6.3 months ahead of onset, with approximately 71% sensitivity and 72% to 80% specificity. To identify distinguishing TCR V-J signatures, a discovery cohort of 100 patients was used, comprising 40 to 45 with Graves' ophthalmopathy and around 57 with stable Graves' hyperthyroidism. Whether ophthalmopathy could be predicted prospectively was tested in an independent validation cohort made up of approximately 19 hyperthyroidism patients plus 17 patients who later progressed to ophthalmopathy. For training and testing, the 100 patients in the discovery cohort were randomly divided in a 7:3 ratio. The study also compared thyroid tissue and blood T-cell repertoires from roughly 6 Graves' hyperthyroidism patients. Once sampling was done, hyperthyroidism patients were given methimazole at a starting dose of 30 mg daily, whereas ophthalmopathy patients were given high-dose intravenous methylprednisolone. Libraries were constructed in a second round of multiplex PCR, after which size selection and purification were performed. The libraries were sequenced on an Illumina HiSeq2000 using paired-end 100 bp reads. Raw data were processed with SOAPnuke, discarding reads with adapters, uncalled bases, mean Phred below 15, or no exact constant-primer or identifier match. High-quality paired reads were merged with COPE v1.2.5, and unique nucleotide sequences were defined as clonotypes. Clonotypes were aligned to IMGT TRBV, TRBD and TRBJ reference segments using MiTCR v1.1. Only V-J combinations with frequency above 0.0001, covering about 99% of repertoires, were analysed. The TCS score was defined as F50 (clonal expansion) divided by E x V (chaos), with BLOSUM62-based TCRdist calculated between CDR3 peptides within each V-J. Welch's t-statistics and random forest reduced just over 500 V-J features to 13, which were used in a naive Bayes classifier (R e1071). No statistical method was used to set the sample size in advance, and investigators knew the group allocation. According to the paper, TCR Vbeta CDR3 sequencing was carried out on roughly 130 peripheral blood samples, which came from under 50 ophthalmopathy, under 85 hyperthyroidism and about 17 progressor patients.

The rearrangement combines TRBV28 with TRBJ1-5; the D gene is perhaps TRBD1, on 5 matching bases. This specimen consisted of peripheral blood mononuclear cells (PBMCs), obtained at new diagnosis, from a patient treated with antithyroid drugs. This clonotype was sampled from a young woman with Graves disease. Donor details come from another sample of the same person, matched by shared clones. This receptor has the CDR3 CASRVGGVRNQPQHF. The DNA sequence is TGTGCCAGCAGGGTTGGGGGTGTTCGCAATCAGCCCCAGCATTTT.